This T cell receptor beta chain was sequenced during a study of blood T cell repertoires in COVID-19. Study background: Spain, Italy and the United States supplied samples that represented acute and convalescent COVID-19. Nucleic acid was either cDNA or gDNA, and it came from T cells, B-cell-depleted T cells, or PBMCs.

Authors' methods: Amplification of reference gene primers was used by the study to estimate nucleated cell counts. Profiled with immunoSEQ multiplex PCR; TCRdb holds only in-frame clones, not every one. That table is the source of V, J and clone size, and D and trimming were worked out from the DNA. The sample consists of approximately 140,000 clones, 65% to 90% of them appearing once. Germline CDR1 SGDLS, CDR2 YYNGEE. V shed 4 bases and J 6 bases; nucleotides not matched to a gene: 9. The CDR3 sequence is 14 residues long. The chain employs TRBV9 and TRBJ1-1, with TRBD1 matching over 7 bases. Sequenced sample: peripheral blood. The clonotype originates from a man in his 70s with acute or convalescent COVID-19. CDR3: CASSPNRGLAEAFF. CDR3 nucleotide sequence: TGTGCCAGCAGCCCCAACAGGGGACTCGCTGAAGCTTTCTTT.